The following is a T cell receptor (beta chain) sequence with its context. Antigen: not known. Primers: 60 Vbeta forward and 13 Jbeta reverse. The method was immunoSEQ multiplex PCR; TCRdb's version includes in-frame clones alone and lacks a portion of them. The sample records more than 100,000 clones, roughly 80% being singletons. The germline gives CDR1 SGHRS, CDR2 YFSETQ. Trimming removed 5 bases from V and 3 bases from J, with 9 bases in between. This CDR3 spans 12 amino acids. The record originates from a study of cytomegalovirus exposure and HLA in healthy donors. Whole-study findings and limits: CMV serostatus was the sole immune exposure data available. A previous analysis found most TCR beta V segments productive roughly 87% or roughly 30% of the time. Some V segments could not be told apart, so they were left out, TRBV6-2 and TRBV6-3 among them. Reports showed the classifier diagnosing cytomegalovirus status with high specificity and sensitivity.

V and J are TRBV5-1 and TRBJ2-7; no definite D call. The origin of this receptor is a man in his 60s in good health and CMV-seropositive. Sequenced: PBMCs. CDR3 nucleotide sequence: TGCGCCAGCAGTGGGCAGTTCTACGAGCAGTACTTC. Residues: CASSGQFYEQYF.